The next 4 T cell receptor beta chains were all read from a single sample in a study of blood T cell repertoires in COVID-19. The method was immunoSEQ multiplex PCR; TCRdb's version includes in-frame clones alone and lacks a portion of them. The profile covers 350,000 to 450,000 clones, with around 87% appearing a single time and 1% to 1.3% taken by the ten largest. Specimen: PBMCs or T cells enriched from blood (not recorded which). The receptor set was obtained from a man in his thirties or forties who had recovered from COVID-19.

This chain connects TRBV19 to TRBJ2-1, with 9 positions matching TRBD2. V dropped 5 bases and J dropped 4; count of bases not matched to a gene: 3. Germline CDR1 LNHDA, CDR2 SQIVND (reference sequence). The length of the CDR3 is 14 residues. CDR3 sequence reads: CASSVSGSYNEQFF. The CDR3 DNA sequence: TGTGCCAGTAGTGTTAGCGGGAGTTACAATGAGCAGTTCTTC.

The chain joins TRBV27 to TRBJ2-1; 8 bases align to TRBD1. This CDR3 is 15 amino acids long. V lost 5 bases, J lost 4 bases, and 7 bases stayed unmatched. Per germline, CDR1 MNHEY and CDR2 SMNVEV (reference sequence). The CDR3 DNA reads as TGTGCCAGCAGTATCGACAGGGGCCCTTACAATGAGCAGTTCTTC. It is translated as CASSIDRGPYNEQFF.

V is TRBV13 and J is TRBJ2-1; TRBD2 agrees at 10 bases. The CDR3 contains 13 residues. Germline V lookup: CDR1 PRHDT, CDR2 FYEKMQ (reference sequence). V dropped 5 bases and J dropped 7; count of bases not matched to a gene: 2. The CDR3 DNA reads TGTGCCAGCAGCCCGGGACTAGCGAATGAGCAGTTCTTC. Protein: CASSPGLANEQFF.

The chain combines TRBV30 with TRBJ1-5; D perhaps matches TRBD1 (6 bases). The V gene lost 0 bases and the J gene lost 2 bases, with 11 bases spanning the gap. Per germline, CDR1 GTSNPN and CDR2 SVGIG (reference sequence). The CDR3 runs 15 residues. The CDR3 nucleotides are TGTGCCTGGAGTGTGGGGGGGGCTGGCAATCAGCCCCAGCATTTT. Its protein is CAWSVGGAGNQPQHF.